These T cell receptor beta chains were read from a single sample in a study of glioma-infiltrating T cells after dendritic cell vaccination. The assay was immunoSEQ multiplex PCR, and TCRdb's table has in-frame clones only and misses some. The data contain 110,000 or so clones, around 87% of them singletons. Sequenced material: blood, taken after dendritic cell vaccination. These receptors were obtained from a human donor with glioblastoma. Both conserved end residues are part of each CDR3. The D gene is left open where the match is weak. The size of a clone is reported for some rows only, either as once, few or many, or as a class for expanded clones.

D gene,J gene,CDR3 length,clone size,V gene,CDR3 protein,CDR3 DNA
.,TRBJ2-7,11,.,TRBV11-1,CASSNNYEQYF,TGTGCCAGCAGCAATAACTACGAGCAGTACTTC
.,TRBJ2-5,15,.,TRBV4-2,CASSQDWRVSETQYF,TGTGCCAGCAGCCAAGATTGGAGGGTCTCAGAGACCCAGTACTTC
TRBD2,TRBJ2-7,14,.,TRBV30,CAWTLAGDSYEQYF,TGTGCCTGGACCCTAGCGGGGGACTCCTACGAGCAGTACTTC
TRBD1,TRBJ1-1,13,.,TRBV5-1,CASSRQGDTEAFF,TGCGCCAGCAGCAGACAGGGGGACACTGAAGCTTTCTTT
.,TRBJ2-7,12,.,TRBV5-6,CASSSGSYEQYF,TGTGCCAGCAGCTCCGGCTCCTACGAGCAGTACTTC
.,TRBJ1-2,15,.,TRBV21-1,CASSNLQGGSHGYTF,TGTGCCAGCAGCAACCTTCAGGGAGGAAGTCATGGCTACACCTTC
TRBD1,TRBJ1-1,13,.,TRBV19,CASSIDRAGEAFF,TGTGCCAGTAGTATCGACAGGGCGGGTGAAGCTTTCTTT
TRBD1,TRBJ2-3,15,.,TRBV7-9,CASSLQGRGTDTQYF,TGTGCCAGCAGTTTACAGGGGAGAGGCACAGATACGCAGTATTTT
TRBD1,TRBJ1-2,14,.,TRBV6-1,CASSEMRTGWGYTF,TGTGCCAGCAGTGAAATGAGGACAGGCTGGGGCTACACCTTC
TRBD1,TRBJ1-6,14,few,TRBV19,CASSQGARISPLHF,TGTGCCAGTAGTCAGGGGGCGCGTATTTCACCCCTCCACTTT
TRBD2,TRBJ2-7,15,.,TRBV10-3,CAISAGLAETYEQYF,TGTGCCATCAGCGCAGGACTAGCGGAGACCTACGAGCAGTACTTC
.,TRBJ2-1,15,.,TRBV19,CASSINRAGANEQFF,TGTGCCAGTAGTATCAACCGGGCGGGGGCCAATGAGCAGTTCTTC
TRBD1,TRBJ2-3,16,.,TRBV9,CASSVGGGQGSDTQYF,TGTGCCAGCAGCGTAGGTGGGGGACAGGGGTCAGATACGCAGTATTTT
.,TRBJ1-5,15,.,TRBV28,CASSSSFLRNQPQHF,TGTGCCAGCAGTTCCTCCTTTCTGAGGAATCAGCCCCAGCATTTT
TRBD1,TRBJ2-7,17,.,TRBV5-1,CASRASGGTGRFYEQYF,TGCGCCAGCAGGGCAAGTGGAGGGACAGGGAGGTTTTACGAGCAGTACTTC
.,TRBJ2-1,12,.,TRBV15,CATSTRVNEQFF,TGTGCCACCAGCACCAGGGTGAATGAGCAGTTCTTC
.,TRBJ1-1,14,few,TRBV27,CASRDQGLGTEAFF,TGTGCCAGCAGAGATCAGGGGTTGGGCACTGAAGCTTTCTTT
.,TRBJ1-1,14,.,TRBV10-2,CASSDVGGETEAFF,TGCGCCAGCAGTGACGTGGGGGGGGAAACTGAAGCTTTCTTT
TRBD1,TRBJ1-1,14,.,TRBV6-5,CASSPDRGRTEAFF,TGTGCCAGCAGCCCGGACAGGGGAAGGACTGAAGCTTTCTTT
.,TRBJ1-2,9,once,TRBV6-1,CASTYGYTF,TGTGCCAGCACGTATGGCTACACCTTC
.,TRBJ1-3,16,.,TRBV5-5,CASSFGFLNSGNTIYF,TGTGCCAGCAGCTTTGGCTTCCTGAACTCTGGAAACACCATATATTTT
TRBD2,TRBJ2-3,15,.,TRBV5-1,CASSGSGGYTDTQYF,TGCGCCAGCAGCGGTAGCGGGGGCTACACAGATACGCAGTATTTT
.,TRBJ1-1,14,.,TRBV10-3,CASRDTLTNTEAFF,TGTGCCAGCCGGGACACCCTTACGAACACTGAAGCTTTCTTT
.,TRBJ2-7,14,.,TRBV19,CASRPREGVYEQYF,TGTGCCAGTAGACCCAGGGAGGGGGTCTACGAGCAGTACTTC
TRBD2,TRBJ2-1,15,.,TRBV9,CASSVVASGGGEQFF,TGTGCCAGCAGCGTAGTGGCTAGCGGTGGGGGTGAGCAGTTCTTC
.,TRBJ2-7,14,.,TRBV5-1,CASSLVRSSYEQYF,TGCGCCAGCAGCTTGGTACGTAGCTCCTACGAGCAGTACTTC
.,TRBJ1-5,15,once,TRBV10-3,CAISESGRGNQPQHF,TGTGCCATCAGTGAGTCGGGCAGGGGCAATCAGCCCCAGCATTTT